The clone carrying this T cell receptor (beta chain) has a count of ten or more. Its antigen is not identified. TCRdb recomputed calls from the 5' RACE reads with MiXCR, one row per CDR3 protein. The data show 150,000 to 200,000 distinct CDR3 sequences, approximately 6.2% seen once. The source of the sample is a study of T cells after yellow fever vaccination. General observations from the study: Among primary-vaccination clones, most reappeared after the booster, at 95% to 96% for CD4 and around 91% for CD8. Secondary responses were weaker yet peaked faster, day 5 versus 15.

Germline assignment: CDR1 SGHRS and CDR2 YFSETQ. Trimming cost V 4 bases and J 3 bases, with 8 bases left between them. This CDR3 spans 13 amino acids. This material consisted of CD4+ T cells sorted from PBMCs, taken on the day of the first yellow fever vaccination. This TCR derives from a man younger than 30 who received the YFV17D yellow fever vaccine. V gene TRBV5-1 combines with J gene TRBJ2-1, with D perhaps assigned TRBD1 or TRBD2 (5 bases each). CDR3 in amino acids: CASSGGVYNEQFF. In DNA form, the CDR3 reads TGCGCCAGCAGCGGGGGAGTCTACAATGAGCAGTTCTTC.